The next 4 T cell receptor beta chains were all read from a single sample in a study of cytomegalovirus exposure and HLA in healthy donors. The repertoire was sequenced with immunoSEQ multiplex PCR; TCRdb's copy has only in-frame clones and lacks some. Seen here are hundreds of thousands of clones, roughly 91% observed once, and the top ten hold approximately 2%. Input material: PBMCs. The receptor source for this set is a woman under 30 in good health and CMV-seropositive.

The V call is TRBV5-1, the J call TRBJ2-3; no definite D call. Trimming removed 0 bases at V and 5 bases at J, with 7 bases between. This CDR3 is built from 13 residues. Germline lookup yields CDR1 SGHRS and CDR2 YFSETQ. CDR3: CASSLGSRDTQYF. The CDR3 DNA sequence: TGCGCCAGCAGCTTGGGCTCGAGAGATACGCAGTATTTT.

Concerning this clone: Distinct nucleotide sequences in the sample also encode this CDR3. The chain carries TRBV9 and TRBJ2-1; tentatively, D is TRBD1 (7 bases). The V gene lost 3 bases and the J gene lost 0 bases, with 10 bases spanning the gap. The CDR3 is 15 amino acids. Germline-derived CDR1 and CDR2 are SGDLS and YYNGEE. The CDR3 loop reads CASSAGGSSYNEQFF. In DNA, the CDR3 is TGTGCCAGCAGCGCAGGGGGGTCCTCCTACAATGAGCAGTTCTTC.

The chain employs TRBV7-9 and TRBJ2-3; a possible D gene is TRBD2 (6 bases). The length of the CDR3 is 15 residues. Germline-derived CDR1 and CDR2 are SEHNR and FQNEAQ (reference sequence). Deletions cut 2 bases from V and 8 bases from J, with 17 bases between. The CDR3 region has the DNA TGTGCCAGCAGCTTAAAGTATCAGGGAGGACTTACGCAGTATTTT. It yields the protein CASSLKYQGGLTQYF.

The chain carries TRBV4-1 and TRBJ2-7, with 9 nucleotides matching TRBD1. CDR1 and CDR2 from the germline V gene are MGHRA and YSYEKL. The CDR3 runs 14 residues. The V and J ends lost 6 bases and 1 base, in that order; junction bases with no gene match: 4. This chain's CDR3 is CASRVGTGSYEQYF. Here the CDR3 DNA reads TGCGCCAGCAGGGTCGGGACAGGGTCCTACGAGCAGTACTTC.